This is a list of T cell receptor beta chains from one sample in a study of blood T cell repertoires in COVID-19. Libraries were prepared by immunoSEQ multiplex PCR; TCRdb keeps only in-frame clonotypes and omits some of them. The sample gives roughly 240,000 clones, 86% of which show up once; 2% to 2.5% is in the top ten. Specimen: PBMCs or T cells enriched from blood (not recorded which). These receptors all stem from a woman between 45 and 65 years old who had recovered from COVID-19. The CDR3 runs from the conserved cysteine through the conserved F or W. D genes are given only for firm matches. The size entry is marked missing in some rows and otherwise reads once, few, many or a size class.

V gene: TRBV6-5
clone size: -
CDR3 length: 13
D gene: -
J gene: TRBJ1-1
CDR3 protein: CASLWGEGTEAFF
CDR3 DNA: TGTGCCAGCCTTTGGGGAGAGGGTACTGAAGCTTTCTTT

V gene: TRBV2
clone size: -
CDR3 length: 15
D gene: TRBD1
J gene: TRBJ2-3
CDR3 protein: CASRARTGLTDTQYF
CDR3 DNA: TGTGCCAGCAGGGCGAGGACAGGGCTCACAGATACGCAGTATTTT

V gene: TRBV6-5
clone size: -
CDR3 length: 15
D gene: TRBD2
J gene: TRBJ2-5
CDR3 protein: CASRPPGTREETQYF
CDR3 DNA: TGTGCCAGCAGACCACCCGGGACTAGAGAAGAGACCCAGTACTTC

V gene: TRBV15
clone size: -
CDR3 length: 19
D gene: TRBD2
J gene: TRBJ2-1
CDR3 protein: CATSREWLAGGPKDNEQFF
CDR3 DNA: TGTGCCACCAGCAGAGAGTGGCTAGCGGGAGGGCCGAAAGACAATGAGCAGTTCTTC

V gene: TRBV7-8
clone size: -
CDR3 length: 17
D gene: -
J gene: TRBJ1-1
CDR3 protein: CASSLSWRRGLDTEAFF
CDR3 DNA: TGTGCCAGCAGCTTATCGTGGCGCAGGGGATTGGACACTGAAGCTTTCTTT

V gene: TRBV29-1
clone size: -
CDR3 length: 13
D gene: -
J gene: TRBJ2-7
CDR3 protein: CSVEGSGAYEQYF
CDR3 DNA: TGCAGCGTTGAAGGGTCGGGAGCCTACGAGCAGTACTTC

V gene: TRBV5-4
clone size: -
CDR3 length: 15
D gene: -
J gene: TRBJ2-3
CDR3 protein: CASSLGGQSTDTQYF
CDR3 DNA: TGTGCCAGCAGCTTGGGCGGACAGAGCACAGATACGCAGTATTTT

V gene: TRBV2
clone size: -
CDR3 length: 13
D gene: -
J gene: TRBJ1-4
CDR3 protein: CASGTSNNEKLFF
CDR3 DNA: TGTGCCAGCGGGACATCTAATAATGAAAAACTGTTTTTT

V gene: TRBV7-2
clone size: once
CDR3 length: 14
D gene: -
J gene: TRBJ1-6
CDR3 protein: CASSPRSYNSPLHF
CDR3 DNA: TGTGCCAGCTCCCCTCGCTCCTATAATTCACCCCTCCACTTT

V gene: TRBV7-7
clone size: -
CDR3 length: 16
D gene: TRBD2
J gene: TRBJ2-1
CDR3 protein: CASSSGIAGTYNEQFF
CDR3 DNA: TGTGCTAGCAGCTCCGGGATAGCGGGGACCTACAATGAGCAGTTCTTC

V gene: TRBV27
clone size: -
CDR3 length: 14
D gene: TRBD1
J gene: TRBJ1-5
CDR3 protein: CASSQGQGGQPQHF
CDR3 DNA: TGTGCCAGCAGTCAAGGACAGGGGGGTCAGCCCCAGCATTTT

V gene: TRBV4-3
clone size: -
CDR3 length: 11
D gene: -
J gene: TRBJ1-1
CDR3 protein: CASSQDGEAFF
CDR3 DNA: TGCGCCAGCAGCCAAGACGGTGAAGCTTTCTTT

V gene: TRBV19
clone size: few
CDR3 length: 14
D gene: TRBD1
J gene: TRBJ1-4
CDR3 protein: CASRTPGGDEKLFF
CDR3 DNA: TGTGCCAGTAGGACTCCAGGGGGCGATGAAAAACTGTTTTTT

V gene: TRBV9
clone size: -
CDR3 length: 15
D gene: TRBD2
J gene: TRBJ2-7
CDR3 protein: CASSGGGTKPYEQYF
CDR3 DNA: TGTGCCAGCAGTGGGGGAGGGACTAAACCCTACGAGCAGTACTTC

V gene: TRBV28
clone size: -
CDR3 length: 14
D gene: TRBD2
J gene: TRBJ2-7
CDR3 protein: CASSPAGEAHEQYF
CDR3 DNA: TGTGCCAGCAGCCCAGCGGGAGAGGCCCACGAGCAGTACTTC

V gene: TRBV11-2
clone size: few
CDR3 length: 15
D gene: -
J gene: TRBJ1-5
CDR3 protein: CASSPLGGGNQPQHF
CDR3 DNA: TGTGCCAGCAGTCCCCTAGGGGGTGGCAATCAGCCCCAGCATTTT

V gene: TRBV7-3
clone size: -
CDR3 length: 15
D gene: -
J gene: TRBJ2-2
CDR3 protein: CASSPRGGNTGELFF
CDR3 DNA: TGTGCCAGCAGCCCAAGGGGAGGAAACACCGGGGAGCTGTTTTTT

V gene: TRBV29-1
clone size: -
CDR3 length: 13
D gene: TRBD1
J gene: TRBJ1-6
CDR3 protein: CSVRTGNNSPLHF
CDR3 DNA: TGCAGCGTCCGGACAGGGAATAATTCACCCCTCCACTTT

V gene: TRBV30
clone size: -
CDR3 length: 14
D gene: -
J gene: TRBJ1-4
CDR3 protein: CAWSVGRVNEKLFF
CDR3 DNA: TGTGCCTGGAGTGTAGGCAGGGTAAATGAAAAACTGTTTTTT

V gene: TRBV7-2
clone size: -
CDR3 length: 11
D gene: -
J gene: TRBJ2-3
CDR3 protein: CASTFTDTQYF
CDR3 DNA: TGTGCCAGCACTTTCACAGATACGCAGTATTTT

V gene: TRBV5-1
clone size: -
CDR3 length: 16
D gene: TRBD1
J gene: TRBJ2-7
CDR3 protein: CASSSTWDRATYEQYF
CDR3 DNA: TGCGCCAGCAGCTCCACCTGGGACAGGGCGACCTACGAGCAGTACTTC

V gene: TRBV4-1
clone size: -
CDR3 length: 19
D gene: TRBD1
J gene: TRBJ1-3
CDR3 protein: CASSQVYTGGSLSGNTIYF
CDR3 DNA: TGCGCCAGCAGCCAAGTTTACACAGGGGGAAGTTTGTCTGGAAACACCATATATTTT

V gene: TRBV19
clone size: -
CDR3 length: 14
D gene: -
J gene: TRBJ2-3
CDR3 protein: CASKRQGSTDTQYF
CDR3 DNA: TGTGCCAGTAAACGGCAGGGAAGCACAGATACGCAGTATTTT

V gene: TRBV14
clone size: -
CDR3 length: 15
D gene: -
J gene: TRBJ2-3
CDR3 protein: CASSQGGALGDTQYF
CDR3 DNA: TGTGCCAGCAGCCAAGGTGGGGCCTTGGGAGATACGCAGTATTTT

V gene: TRBV12-3/TRBV12-4
clone size: -
CDR3 length: 13
D gene: TRBD1
J gene: TRBJ1-4
CDR3 protein: CASSPGQVRKLFF
CDR3 DNA: TGTGCCAGCAGCCCGGGACAGGTTCGAAAACTGTTTTTT

V gene: TRBV10-3
clone size: -
CDR3 length: 14
D gene: TRBD1
J gene: TRBJ1-1
CDR3 protein: CAIREQGTNTEAFF
CDR3 DNA: TGTGCCATCAGGGAACAGGGGACGAACACTGAAGCTTTCTTT

V gene: TRBV18
clone size: -
CDR3 length: 17
D gene: -
J gene: TRBJ2-2
CDR3 protein: CASSPPLLPGGTGELFF
CDR3 DNA: TGTGCCAGCTCACCACCTCTGCTCCCCGGGGGCACCGGGGAGCTGTTTTTT

V gene: TRBV7-6
clone size: -
CDR3 length: 15
D gene: TRBD2
J gene: TRBJ2-3
CDR3 protein: CASSLTSGRSDTQYF
CDR3 DNA: TGTGCCAGCAGCTTAACTAGCGGGAGGTCAGATACGCAGTATTTT

V gene: TRBV7-9
clone size: -
CDR3 length: 15
D gene: TRBD1
J gene: TRBJ1-1
CDR3 protein: CASSGSDRGDTEAFF
CDR3 DNA: TGTGCCAGCAGCGGGAGCGACAGGGGTGACACTGAAGCTTTCTTT

V gene: TRBV12-3/TRBV12-4
clone size: -
CDR3 length: 12
D gene: -
J gene: TRBJ1-1
CDR3 protein: CASSPRDTEAFF
CDR3 DNA: TGTGCCAGCAGTCCCAGGGACACTGAAGCTTTCTTT

V gene: TRBV4-1
clone size: -
CDR3 length: 17
D gene: TRBD2
J gene: TRBJ2-7
CDR3 protein: CASSQKAGTSGYYEQYF
CDR3 DNA: TGCGCCAGCAGCCAGAAGGCCGGGACTAGCGGATACTACGAGCAGTACTTC

V gene: TRBV12-3/TRBV12-4
clone size: -
CDR3 length: 13
D gene: -
J gene: TRBJ1-3
CDR3 protein: CASRDSSGNTIYF
CDR3 DNA: TGTGCCAGCAGGGACAGCTCTGGAAACACCATATATTTT

V gene: TRBV9
clone size: -
CDR3 length: 13
D gene: -
J gene: TRBJ1-1
CDR3 protein: CASSPPRSGEAFF
CDR3 DNA: TGTGCCAGCAGCCCCCCTAGATCAGGGGAAGCTTTCTTT

V gene: TRBV7-9
clone size: once
CDR3 length: 14
D gene: -
J gene: TRBJ2-7
CDR3 protein: CASGKFQGSYEQYF
CDR3 DNA: TGTGCCAGCGGAAAGTTTCAGGGGAGCTACGAGCAGTACTTC

V gene: TRBV18
clone size: -
CDR3 length: 12
D gene: -
J gene: TRBJ2-7
CDR3 protein: CASSLIGGEQYF
CDR3 DNA: TGTGCCAGCTCCCTTATCGGAGGCGAGCAGTACTTC

V gene: TRBV12-5
clone size: -
CDR3 length: 15
D gene: -
J gene: TRBJ1-5
CDR3 protein: CASGLGGFGNQPQHF
CDR3 DNA: TGTGCTAGTGGTTTGGGAGGGTTTGGCAATCAGCCCCAGCATTTT

V gene: TRBV29-1
clone size: -
CDR3 length: 16
D gene: TRBD2
J gene: TRBJ2-1
CDR3 protein: CSGGRLTSGIDNEQFF
CDR3 DNA: TGCAGCGGGGGGCGATTGACTAGCGGGATTGACAATGAGCAGTTCTTC

V gene: TRBV3-1/TRBV3-2
clone size: -
CDR3 length: 16
D gene: TRBD1
J gene: TRBJ1-3
CDR3 protein: CASSPDRGNSGNTIYF
CDR3 DNA: TGTGCCAGCAGCCCCGACAGGGGAAACTCTGGAAACACCATATATTTT

V gene: TRBV19
clone size: -
CDR3 length: 14
D gene: -
J gene: TRBJ1-5
CDR3 protein: CASSIEQGNQPQHF
CDR3 DNA: TGTGCCAGTAGTATAGAGCAGGGAAATCAGCCCCAGCATTTT

V gene: TRBV19
clone size: -
CDR3 length: 13
D gene: -
J gene: TRBJ2-7
CDR3 protein: CASSIAFSYEQYF
CDR3 DNA: TGTGCCAGTAGTATTGCGTTCTCTTACGAGCAGTACTTC

V gene: TRBV3-1/TRBV3-2
clone size: -
CDR3 length: 15
D gene: TRBD1
J gene: TRBJ2-2
CDR3 protein: CASSSRQGTFGELFF
CDR3 DNA: TGTGCCAGCAGCTCCAGACAGGGAACCTTCGGGGAGCTGTTTTTT

V gene: TRBV7-6
clone size: -
CDR3 length: 15
D gene: -
J gene: TRBJ2-7
CDR3 protein: CASSLVRGGVHEQYF
CDR3 DNA: TGTGCCAGCAGCTTAGTAAGGGGGGGGGTCCACGAGCAGTACTTC

V gene: TRBV18
clone size: -
CDR3 length: 14
D gene: TRBD2
J gene: TRBJ2-3
CDR3 protein: CASSRTSGTDTQYF
CDR3 DNA: TGTGCCAGCTCCAGGACTAGCGGCACAGATACGCAGTATTTT

V gene: TRBV7-3
clone size: -
CDR3 length: 13
D gene: TRBD1
J gene: TRBJ2-1
CDR3 protein: CASSLSRGQGQFF
CDR3 DNA: TGTGCCAGCAGCTTAAGTAGGGGACAGGGGCAGTTCTTC

V gene: TRBV7-2
clone size: -
CDR3 length: 14
D gene: TRBD2
J gene: TRBJ2-3
CDR3 protein: CASSKSGGADTQYF
CDR3 DNA: TGTGCCAGCAGCAAGAGCGGGGGGGCAGATACGCAGTATTTT

V gene: TRBV6-5
clone size: -
CDR3 length: 12
D gene: TRBD1
J gene: TRBJ1-5
CDR3 protein: CASSTGGLAQHF
CDR3 DNA: TGTGCCAGCTCGACAGGGGGCCTGGCCCAGCATTTT

V gene: TRBV11-3
clone size: -
CDR3 length: 14
D gene: -
J gene: TRBJ2-5
CDR3 protein: CASSFASAQETQYF
CDR3 DNA: TGTGCCAGCAGCTTCGCTAGCGCTCAAGAGACCCAGTACTTC

V gene: TRBV7-2
clone size: -
CDR3 length: 16
D gene: -
J gene: TRBJ2-3
CDR3 protein: CASSPPAQFGVDTQYF
CDR3 DNA: TGTGCCAGCAGCCCCCCCGCGCAGTTCGGGGTGGATACGCAGTATTTT

V gene: TRBV6-1
clone size: -
CDR3 length: 14
D gene: -
J gene: TRBJ1-4
CDR3 protein: CASSELGTNEKLFF
CDR3 DNA: TGTGCCAGCAGTGAACTAGGTACGAATGAAAAACTGTTTTTT

V gene: TRBV24-1
clone size: -
CDR3 length: 15
D gene: TRBD1
J gene: TRBJ2-7
CDR3 protein: CATSDPGQGSYEQYF
CDR3 DNA: TGTGCCACCAGTGATCCGGGACAGGGATCCTACGAGCAGTACTTC

V gene: TRBV18
clone size: -
CDR3 length: 17
D gene: TRBD2
J gene: TRBJ2-1
CDR3 protein: CASLPGLAGSLYNEQFF
CDR3 DNA: TGTGCCAGCCTGCCCGGACTAGCGGGAAGCTTATACAATGAGCAGTTCTTC

V gene: TRBV19
clone size: few
CDR3 length: 15
D gene: -
J gene: TRBJ1-2
CDR3 protein: CASSMPGHSNYGYTF
CDR3 DNA: TGTGCCAGTAGTATGCCAGGACATAGTAACTATGGCTACACCTTC

V gene: TRBV11-3
clone size: once
CDR3 length: 15
D gene: -
J gene: TRBJ1-1
CDR3 protein: CASSLGARMNTEAFF
CDR3 DNA: TGTGCCAGCAGCTTGGGGGCAAGAATGAACACTGAAGCTTTCTTT

V gene: TRBV4-3
clone size: -
CDR3 length: 14
D gene: -
J gene: TRBJ1-1
CDR3 protein: CASSQERGNTEAFF
CDR3 DNA: TGCGCCAGCAGCCAAGAGCGAGGGAACACTGAAGCTTTCTTT

V gene: TRBV7-9
clone size: few
CDR3 length: 12
D gene: -
J gene: TRBJ1-2
CDR3 protein: CASSWSDYGYTF
CDR3 DNA: TGTGCCAGCAGCTGGTCAGACTATGGCTACACCTTC

V gene: TRBV19
clone size: few
CDR3 length: 14
D gene: TRBD2
J gene: TRBJ2-1
CDR3 protein: CASEGTSRWNEQFF
CDR3 DNA: TGTGCCAGTGAGGGGACTAGCCGTTGGAATGAGCAGTTCTTC

V gene: TRBV29-1
clone size: -
CDR3 length: 15
D gene: -
J gene: TRBJ1-1
CDR3 protein: CSVEEDKTLNTEAFF
CDR3 DNA: TGCAGCGTTGAAGAAGACAAAACGCTGAACACTGAAGCTTTCTTT

V gene: TRBV2
clone size: -
CDR3 length: 18
D gene: TRBD1
J gene: TRBJ1-6
CDR3 protein: CASSEVGTGGARNSPLHF
CDR3 DNA: TGTGCCAGCAGTGAAGTTGGGACAGGGGGCGCGAGGAATTCACCCCTCCACTTT

V gene: TRBV29-1
clone size: few
CDR3 length: 13
D gene: TRBD2
J gene: TRBJ2-5
CDR3 protein: CSVNGWGGETQYF
CDR3 DNA: TGCAGCGTGAACGGCTGGGGGGGAGAGACCCAGTACTTC